This section outlines one T cell receptor beta chain sequence together with its context. Only in-frame clones appear in the TCRdb table, and some are missing; sequencing was by immunoSEQ multiplex PCR. The sample yields roughly 100,000 clones, roughly 90% seen once. The data were obtained in a study of T cell responses to AZD1222 COVID-19 vaccine. Germline trimming cut 8 bases from V and 1 base from J; bases unmatched to any gene: 9. Per the germline V gene, CDR1 is LGHDT and CDR2 is YNNKEL (reference sequence). The CDR3 has 15 amino acids. The sample consisted of peripheral blood, taken on day 0 of AZD1222 vaccination. This TCR derives from an adult in good health. The J gene is TRBJ1-1, the V gene TRBV3-1 (or the pseudogene TRBV3-2); 8 nucleotides align to TRBD1. The CDR3 spells CASQTGETQNTEAFF. As DNA, the CDR3 is TGTGCCAGCCAGACAGGGGAAACTCAGAACACTGAAGCTTTCTTT.